This entry lists 32 T cell receptor beta chains sequenced from one sample in a study of T cells after yellow fever vaccination. TCRdb called the 5' RACE reads again in MiXCR, with one record for every CDR3 protein. Counted here are hundreds of thousands of distinct CDR3 sequences, around a tenth occurring once; the ten biggest clones make up about 17%. The sequenced sample was PBMCs, obtained on the day of the first yellow fever vaccination. The source of these receptors is a man aged 18 to 29 who received the YFV17D yellow fever vaccine.

This chain links TRBV7-2 with TRBJ2-5; unclear D gene. The germline V and J ends were trimmed by 6 bases and 5 bases, with 13 bases remaining between them. CDR3 length equals 13 residues. Germline V CDR1 and CDR2: SGHTA, FQGNSA. The CDR3 sequence: CASSRRGRETQYF. DNA for the CDR3: TGTGCCAGCAGTCGACGCGGCCGGGAGACCCAGTACTTC.

The chain carries TRBV6-1 and TRBJ1-4; perhaps TRBD1 as D (5 bases). The CDR3 totals 15 residues. The V and J ends lost 5 bases and 8 bases respectively, with 18 bases between them. The V gene's germline CDR1 is MNHNS and CDR2 SASEGT. Here the CDR3 DNA reads TGTGCCAGCAGTCCCTACGGGGCACTAGGGGAAAAACTGTTTTTT. It codes for CASSPYGALGEKLFF.

This clonotype was recorded a few times. The rearrangement uses TRBV10-3 and TRBJ2-3; 14 bases line up with TRBD2. CDR1 and CDR2 from the germline V gene are ENHRY and SYGVKD. The CDR3 is 17 amino acids. V gave up 3 bases and J gave up 1 base; unmatched junction bases: 3. The chain's CDR3 is CAISDGLAGGGTDTQYF. The CDR3 DNA is TGTGCCATCAGTGACGGACTAGCGGGAGGTGGCACAGATACGCAGTATTTT.

This rearrangement joins TRBV7-9 to TRBJ1-1; TRBD1 aligns across 8 bases. The V gene end was trimmed by 4 bases and the J gene end by 11 bases; junction bases not matched to a gene: 9. This CDR3 contains 13 residues. Per germline, CDR1 SEHNR and CDR2 FQNEAQ (reference sequence). The CDR3 sequence: CASSWGDRGRAFF. The CDR3 DNA is TGTGCCAGCAGCTGGGGTGACAGGGGCAGGGCTTTCTTT.

This clonotype turned up a few times. The chain carries TRBV5-5 and TRBJ2-7; 7 bases fit TRBD1. The CDR3 extends over 15 amino acids. V lost 5 bases to trimming and J lost 4 bases; unmatched junction nucleotides: 12. CDR1 and CDR2 (germline): SGHKS, YYEKEE (reference sequence). Written as DNA, the CDR3 is TGTGCCAGCAGTGAGTACAGGGGAAATTCTTACGAGCAGTACTTC. Translation gives CASSEYRGNSYEQYF.

The chain joins TRBV5-8 to TRBJ2-3, with 7 bases fitting TRBD2. The junction had 8 bases not matched to a gene; V was cut back by 2 bases and J by 8 bases. Germline CDR1 is SGHTS and CDR2 is YDEGEE. CDR3 size: 14 residues. DNA of the CDR3: TGTGCCAGCAGCTTAGGCGGGGGAGAAGCTACGCAGTATTTT. Translated, it gives CASSLGGGEATQYF.

This rearrangement joins TRBV15 to TRBJ2-7; the D gene is possibly TRBD1 (5 bases). V lost 1 base, J lost 2 bases, and 15 bases lay in between. CDR1 LNHNV and CDR2 YYDKDF come from the germline V gene (reference sequence). The CDR3 is made up of 16 amino acids. CDR3 residues: CATSRGTGTTTYEQYF. The DNA for the CDR3 is TGTGCCACCAGCAGAGGTACAGGCACAACTACCTACGAGCAGTACTTC.

The rearrangement links TRBV5-1 to TRBJ2-7, with a possible D match to TRBD2 (6 bases). The CDR3 has 13 amino acids. CDR1 is SGHRS, CDR2 YFSETQ, per germline. Trimming cost V 2 bases and J 5 bases, with 11 bases left between them. CDR3 region: CASSFRGRHEQYF. CDR3 nucleotides: TGCGCCAGCAGCTTCCGGGGGAGGCACGAGCAGTACTTC.

This sequence joins TRBV21-1 and TRBJ2-7. TRBV21-1 represents a pseudogene. This CDR3 has 14 amino acids. CDR3 sequence reads: CASSNEPGSYEQYV. As DNA, the CDR3 is TGTGCCAGCAGCAACGAGCCGGGCTCCTACGAGCAGTACGTC.

V and J are TRBV29-1 and TRBJ2-3, with D hard to call. V was clipped by 7 bases and J by 2 bases, with 10 bases between them. The germline CDR1 and CDR2 sequences are SQVTM and ANQGSEA. This CDR3 has 12 residues. CDR3 loop: CSGNLFTDTQYF. The CDR3 bases are TGCAGCGGGAATTTGTTCACAGATACGCAGTATTTT.

The chain links TRBV24-1 to TRBJ2-3; D gene ambiguous. CDR3 length: 13 amino acids. V lost 4 bases and J 6 bases, leaving 10 bases between the germline ends. Germline CDR1 reads KGHDR; CDR2 reads SFDVKD. The CDR3 DNA is TGTGCCACCAGTGAGGTCCTGGGGGATACGCAGTATTTT. Protein sequence: CATSEVLGDTQYF.

CDR3 nucleotides: TGTGCCAGCAGCCTATCGAGGGAAAAGAACACTGAAGCTTTCTTT. Translation gives CASSLSREKNTEAFF. This chain links TRBV7-8 with TRBJ1-1; D ambiguous. Germline values: CDR1 SGHVS, CDR2 FQNEAQ. This CDR3 has 15 amino acids. Trimming shortened V by 5 bases and J by 1 base, and 14 bases separated the two germline ends. The variable domain in full, with the rest retrieved from reference TRBV7-8 and TRBJ1-1, is GAGVSQSPRYKVAKRGQDVALRCDPISGHVSLFWYQQALGQGPEFLTYFQNEAQLDKSGLPSDRFFAERPEGSVSTLKIQRTQQEDSAVYLCASSLSREKNTEAFFGQGTRLTVV.

This clonotype was detected only a few times. The rearrangement links TRBV7-8 to TRBJ2-2, with 11 bases matching TRBD1. Trimming at V came to 4 bases and at J to 8 bases, leaving 6 bases not matched to a gene. This CDR3 region has 15 residues. From germline, CDR1 is SGHVS and CDR2 FQNEAQ. CDR3 sequence (DNA): TGTGCCAGCAGCTGGACAGGGGGCGCCCGGGGGGAGCTGTTTTTT. It specifies CASSWTGGARGELFF.

A few counts support this clonotype. V gene TRBV12-3 or TRBV12-4 combines with J gene TRBJ1-1, with D unresolved. V gave up 4 bases and J gave up 7 bases, with 10 bases separating them. There are 12 residues in the CDR3. The CDR3 coding sequence is TGTGCCAGCAGTTCTACGGCCGGTGAAGCTTTCTTT. This sequence encodes CASSSTAGEAFF.

J is TRBJ1-1 and V is TRBV7-9; D remains unclear. The CDR3 consists of 11 residues. Germline CDR1 reads SEHNR; CDR2 reads FQNEAQ (reference sequence). V gave up 8 bases and J gave up 5 bases, with 9 bases separating them. The chain's CDR3 is CASEERTEAFF. CDR3 nucleotides: TGTGCCAGCGAGGAGAGGACTGAAGCTTTCTTT.

This chain links TRBV24-1 with TRBJ2-3, with 7 bases lining up with TRBD1. Germline lookup yields CDR1 KGHDR and CDR2 SFDVKD. This CDR3 has 15 residues. Losses at the gene ends were 8 bases for V and 4 bases for J; bases not matched to a gene: 11. Here the CDR3 reads CATTVTGTVADTQYF. The DNA of the CDR3 is TGTGCCACCACCGTGACAGGGACCGTCGCAGATACGCAGTATTTT.

This clonotype turned up a few times. The chain carries TRBV29-1 and TRBJ1-4; D call uncertain. This CDR3 spans 13 amino acids. V lost 6 bases and J 12 bases, leaving 20 bases between the germline ends. CDR1 SQVTM and CDR2 ANQGSEA come from the germline V gene. The CDR3 DNA is TGCAGCGTCTACAAGATCGCTCATGAGGAACTGTTTTTT. Its translation is CSVYKIAHEELFF.

There are a few counts of this clonotype. The gene calls are TRBV18 and TRBJ2-1, with 8 nucleotides matching TRBD1. V was pared by 1 base and J by 3 bases, with 5 bases of the junction left unmatched. The CDR3 has 16 amino acids. Germline V gene lookup returns CDR1 KGHSH and CDR2 LQKENI. The CDR3: CASSPQAGGLYNEQFF. As DNA, the CDR3 is TGTGCCAGCTCACCACAGGCAGGGGGCCTCTACAATGAGCAGTTCTTC.

This clonotype was seen many times. J is TRBJ1-6 and V is TRBV4-1, with D hard to call. Germline V gives CDR1 MGHRA, CDR2 YSYEKL. The ends were cut back, 2 bases at V and 11 bases at J, with 25 bases in the middle. CDR3 size: 18 residues. CDR3 residues: CASSQIPASEQSRPPLHF. As DNA, the CDR3 is TGCGCCAGCAGCCAAATACCCGCCTCCGAACAATCACGGCCACCCCTCCACTTT.

The chain employs TRBV4-1 and TRBJ2-1; 10 nucleotides match TRBD2. This CDR3 comprises 18 residues. The V and J ends lost 4 bases and 4 bases, in that order; junction bases with no gene match: 13. CDR1 and CDR2 from the germline V gene are MGHRA and YSYEKL. In nucleotides, the CDR3 is TGCGCCAGCAGCCCTAGGGGTAGCGGGGGGCCTCTTTACAATGAGCAGTTCTTC. Its protein product is CASSPRGSGGPLYNEQFF.

The chain has TRBV12-5 and TRBJ2-1, with D uncertain. Germline CDR1 is LGHNT and CDR2 is FRNRAP. The V gene lost 5 bases and the J gene lost 0 bases, with 8 bases spanning the gap. CDR3 length equals 14 residues. CDR3 residues: CASGLESSYNEQFF. Written as DNA, the CDR3 is TGTGCTAGTGGTCTAGAGAGCTCCTACAATGAGCAGTTCTTC.

J is TRBJ2-1 and V is TRBV19; either TRBD1 or TRBD2 may supply D (6 bases each). This CDR3 region has 14 residues. V lost 3 bases, J lost 10 bases, and 16 bases lay in between. Germline CDR1 reads LNHDA; CDR2 reads SQIVND (reference sequence). The CDR3 reads CASSIGRGTREQFF. CDR3 nucleotide sequence: TGTGCCAGTAGTATCGGCCGGGGGACAAGGGAGCAGTTCTTC.

This clonotype appeared a few times. This sequence joins TRBV15 and TRBJ2-7; possibly TRBD2 for D (6 bases). Trimming removed 3 bases from V and 1 base from J, with 16 bases in between. This CDR3 spans 16 amino acids. Germline lookup yields CDR1 LNHNV and CDR2 YYDKDF (reference sequence). CDR3 sequence: CATSSKGLRGSYEQYF. The DNA of the CDR3 is TGTGCCACCAGCAGTAAGGGACTGCGGGGTTCCTACGAGCAGTACTTC.

This clonotype was observed once. The chain recombines TRBV7-2 with TRBJ1-3, with a tentative D call TRBD1 (5 bases). The germline CDR1 and CDR2 sequences are SGHTA and FQGNSA. The CDR3 loop spans 14 amino acids. V was shortened by 0 bases and J by 8 bases, with 11 bases between the two germline ends. This CDR3 reads CASSLARAADTIYF. Here the CDR3 DNA reads TGTGCCAGCAGCTTAGCCAGGGCCGCAGACACCATATATTTT.

The chain links TRBV18 to TRBJ1-5; perhaps TRBD1 as D (5 bases). Trimming pared 6 bases from V and 3 bases from J, leaving 15 bases between. The length of the CDR3 is 15 residues. Germline values: CDR1 KGHSH, CDR2 LQKENI. The CDR3 region has the DNA TGTGCCAGCTCCACCGCTGGACACCACAATCAGCCCCAGCATTTT. It codes for CASSTAGHHNQPQHF.

This clonotype was seen many times. The chain couples TRBV5-1 to TRBJ2-1; D gene unclear. Trimming cost V 2 bases and J 0 bases, with 12 bases left between them. There are 16 residues in the CDR3. Germline CDR1 reads SGHRS; CDR2 reads YFSETQ. The CDR3 region has the DNA TGCGCCAGCAGCTTTATTTCTTCTAACTCCTACAATGAGCAGTTCTTC. Translated, it gives CASSFISSNSYNEQFF.

This clonotype was seen more than once but under ten times. J is TRBJ2-1 and V is TRBV4-3, with TRBD1 matching 7 bases. Germline-derived CDR1 and CDR2 are LGHNA and YSLEER. Trimming cost V 2 bases and J 0 bases; bases outside gene matches: 7. This CDR3 comprises 17 residues. CDR3 residues: CASSQTPGTVSYNEQFF. The CDR3 region has the DNA TGCGCCAGCAGCCAAACTCCCGGGACAGTCTCCTACAATGAGCAGTTCTTC.

This clonotype turned up a few times. The rearrangement links TRBV24-1 to TRBJ2-5, with TRBD2 matching 11 bases. Looked up from germline, CDR1 is KGHDR and CDR2 is SFDVKD. This CDR3 contains 20 residues. The trim removed 0 bases at V and 2 bases at J, leaving 13 bases unmatched. The CDR3 here is CATSDLHWTSGCLKQETQYF. The CDR3 DNA reads as TGTGCCACCAGTGATTTGCACTGGACTAGCGGGTGCTTGAAACAAGAGACCCAGTACTTC.

For this clonotype: A read error may account for a junction end that differs from germline. The DNA of the CDR3 is TGTGCCACCGGGGGACAGGGGAACACCGGGGAGCCGTTTTTT. This gives the protein CATGGQGNTGEPFF. V and J are TRBV24-1 and TRBJ2-2; 10 bases agree with TRBD1. Germline V CDR1 and CDR2: KGHDR, SFDVKD. This CDR3 comprises 14 residues.

This sequence joins TRBV5-1 and TRBJ2-3; perhaps D is TRBD1 or TRBD2 (5 bases each). This CDR3 has 17 residues. Germline V gene sequence: CDR1 SGHRS, CDR2 YFSETQ. Trimming cost V 4 bases and J 2 bases, with 20 bases left between them. CDR3 nucleotides: TGCGCCAGCAGCCGACTCCCGGGACCATCCGACACAGATACGCAGTATTTT. This encodes CASSRLPGPSDTDTQYF.

The table lists this clonotype with a few counts. The chain uses TRBV5-1 and TRBJ2-1; 8 nucleotides agree with TRBD1. From germline, CDR1 is SGHRS and CDR2 YFSETQ. With 0 bases clipped from V and 3 bases from J, the junction kept 8 bases outside the gene matches. This CDR3 comprises 17 residues. The CDR3 DNA is TGCGCCAGCAGCTTGGGACAGGGGCGGTTGGGCTACAATGAGCAGTTCTTC. Residues: CASSLGQGRLGYNEQFF.

The V gene is TRBV7-9, the J gene TRBJ2-1; weak D call: TRBD1 (6 bases). The germline CDR1 and CDR2 sequences are SEHNR and FQNEAQ (reference sequence). The CDR3 has 17 amino acids. Trimming took 6 bases from V and 4 from J, leaving 22 bases between them. The CDR3: CASSFTFQGPLYNEQFF. In nucleotides, the CDR3 is TGTGCCAGCAGTTTTACCTTTCAGGGGCCCCTATACAATGAGCAGTTCTTC.